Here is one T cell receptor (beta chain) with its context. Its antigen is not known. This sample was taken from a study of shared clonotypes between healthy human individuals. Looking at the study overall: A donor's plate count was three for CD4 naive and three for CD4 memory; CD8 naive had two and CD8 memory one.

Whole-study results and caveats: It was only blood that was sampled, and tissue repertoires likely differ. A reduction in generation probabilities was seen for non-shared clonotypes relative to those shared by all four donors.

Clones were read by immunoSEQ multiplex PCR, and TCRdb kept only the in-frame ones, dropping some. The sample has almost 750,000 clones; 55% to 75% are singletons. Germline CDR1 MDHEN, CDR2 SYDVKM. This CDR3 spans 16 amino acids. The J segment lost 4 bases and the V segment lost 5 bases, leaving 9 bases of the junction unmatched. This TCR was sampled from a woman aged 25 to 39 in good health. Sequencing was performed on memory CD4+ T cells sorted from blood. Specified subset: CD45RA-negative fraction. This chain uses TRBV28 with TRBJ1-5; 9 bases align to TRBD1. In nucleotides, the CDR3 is TGTGCCAGCAGTCTACCTACAGGGGGCGTAAATCAGCCCCAGCATTTT. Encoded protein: CASSLPTGGVNQPQHF.